This is a list of T cell receptor beta chains from one sample in a study of shared clonotypes between healthy human individuals. This table comes from immunoSEQ multiplex PCR, and its TCRdb copy is limited to in-frame clones, with some not included. The sample contains roughly 2 million clones, more than 90% of which appear only once. The specimen sequenced was naive CD4+ T cells sorted from blood. Receptor source: a man in his late teens or twenties in good health. CDR3s include the opening cysteine and the closing phenylalanine or tryptophan. The D gene is left open where the match is weak. Size is omitted from some rows. Given values are once, few, many or a class for expanded clones.

clone size: .
J gene: TRBJ2-1
D gene: .
V gene: TRBV7-2
CDR3 DNA: TGTGCCAGCAGCTCAGATACTAGCTTGCAGTTCTTC
CDR3 protein: CASSSDTSLQFF

clone size: once
J gene: TRBJ1-3
D gene: .
V gene: TRBV5-7
CDR3 DNA: TGTGCCAGCAACTCTGGAAGGGGGGCAACGATTGGAAACACCATATATTTT
CDR3 protein: CASNSGRGATIGNTIYF

clone size: .
J gene: TRBJ2-5
D gene: .
V gene: TRBV27
CDR3 DNA: TGTGCCACCCGCGCTGGCCCTCAAGAGACCCAGTACTTC
CDR3 protein: CATRAGPQETQYF

clone size: .
J gene: TRBJ1-2
D gene: .
V gene: TRBV11-2
CDR3 DNA: TGTGCCAGCAGCTTACCGGCCCCCAATGGCTACACCTTC
CDR3 protein: CASSLPAPNGYTF

clone size: .
J gene: TRBJ1-1
D gene: .
V gene: TRBV5-1
CDR3 DNA: TGCGCCAGCAGACCGAGGACGGGGAACACTGAAGCTTTCTTT
CDR3 protein: CASRPRTGNTEAFF

clone size: .
J gene: TRBJ2-3
D gene: TRBD2
V gene: TRBV7-2
CDR3 DNA: TGTGCCAGCAGCTTGGGGCTAGCGGGAGTGGGTGGCACAGATACGCAGTATTTT
CDR3 protein: CASSLGLAGVGGTDTQYF

clone size: .
J gene: TRBJ2-7
D gene: .
V gene: TRBV7-8
CDR3 DNA: TGTGCCAGCAGCTTAGTTACAGAGCAGTACTTC
CDR3 protein: CASSLVTEQYF

clone size: .
J gene: TRBJ1-1
D gene: .
V gene: TRBV19
CDR3 DNA: TGTGCCAGTAGTATAGGGGGCACTGTCATGAACACTGAAGCTTTCTTT
CDR3 protein: CASSIGGTVMNTEAFF

clone size: .
J gene: TRBJ2-1
D gene: .
V gene: TRBV20-1
CDR3 DNA: TGCAGTGGATGGGGGCGCAATGAGCAGTTCTTC
CDR3 protein: CSGWGRNEQFF

clone size: .
J gene: TRBJ2-5
D gene: TRBD2
V gene: TRBV27
CDR3 DNA: TGTGCCAGCAGTCCCCTCGGACTAGCGGGACTAGAGACCCAGTACTTC
CDR3 protein: CASSPLGLAGLETQYF

clone size: once
J gene: TRBJ1-5
D gene: .
V gene: TRBV15
CDR3 DNA: TGTGCCACCAGCAGAGATGGATGGGAAGTAAGCAATCAGCCCCAGCATTTT
CDR3 protein: CATSRDGWEVSNQPQHF

clone size: once
J gene: TRBJ2-7
D gene: .
V gene: TRBV6-5
CDR3 DNA: TGTGCCAGCACCTCGAGTGAATTGTCCTACGAGCAGTACTTC
CDR3 protein: CASTSSELSYEQYF

clone size: .
J gene: TRBJ2-5
D gene: .
V gene: TRBV5-6
CDR3 DNA: TGTGCCAGCAGTATTTTCGCGGTTCCGGAGACCCAGTACTTC
CDR3 protein: CASSIFAVPETQYF

clone size: once
J gene: TRBJ2-3
D gene: TRBD1
V gene: TRBV6-1
CDR3 DNA: TGTGCCAGCAGCGGACAGGGGGCGATAGATACGCAGTATTTT
CDR3 protein: CASSGQGAIDTQYF

clone size: .
J gene: TRBJ2-7
D gene: TRBD2
V gene: TRBV30
CDR3 DNA: TGTGCCTGGAGTGCCGAAAGGACTAGCGGGAAGGTCGAGCAGTACTTC
CDR3 protein: CAWSAERTSGKVEQYF

clone size: .
J gene: TRBJ2-7
D gene: TRBD1
V gene: TRBV9
CDR3 DNA: TGTGCCAGCAGCACCGGACAGGGCAGCTACGAGCAGTACTTC
CDR3 protein: CASSTGQGSYEQYF

clone size: .
J gene: TRBJ1-3
D gene: TRBD1
V gene: TRBV7-2
CDR3 DNA: TGTGCCAGCAGCTTGGACAGGGCCTCTGGAAACACCATATATTTT
CDR3 protein: CASSLDRASGNTIYF

clone size: once
J gene: TRBJ2-5
D gene: .
V gene: TRBV2
CDR3 DNA: TGTGCCAGCAGGAGACTGGAAGAGACCCAGTACTTC
CDR3 protein: CASRRLEETQYF

clone size: .
J gene: TRBJ2-3
D gene: .
V gene: TRBV4-1
CDR3 DNA: TGCGCCAGCAGCCAGGGGGGGCTTCCTAGCACAGATACGCAGTATTTT
CDR3 protein: CASSQGGLPSTDTQYF

clone size: .
J gene: TRBJ2-7
D gene: .
V gene: TRBV5-1
CDR3 DNA: TGCGCCAGCAGCTCGGGGACAAGTTTCTCCTACGAGCAGTACTTC
CDR3 protein: CASSSGTSFSYEQYF

clone size: .
J gene: TRBJ2-3
D gene: TRBD2
V gene: TRBV5-1
CDR3 DNA: TGCGCCAGCAGCCGTCTAGCGGGACCTCAAGATACGCAGTATTTT
CDR3 protein: CASSRLAGPQDTQYF

clone size: once
J gene: TRBJ2-1
D gene: .
V gene: TRBV7-3
CDR3 DNA: TGTGCCAGCAGTCCCACAGGGTCGGGCTACAATGAGCAGTTCTTC
CDR3 protein: CASSPTGSGYNEQFF

clone size: .
J gene: TRBJ2-3
D gene: .
V gene: TRBV4-3
CDR3 DNA: TGCGCCAGTTCGCAAAGACTAGTAGACACAGATACGCAGTATTTT
CDR3 protein: CASSQRLVDTDTQYF

clone size: .
J gene: TRBJ2-5
D gene: .
V gene: TRBV4-1
CDR3 DNA: TGCGCCAGCAGCCAAGATCGGGTCAGAGGGATCGAAGAGACCCAGTACTTC
CDR3 protein: CASSQDRVRGIEETQYF

clone size: .
J gene: TRBJ2-7
D gene: .
V gene: TRBV6-6
CDR3 DNA: TGTGCCAGCAGTTATGGATCGGACTCCTACGTCGAGCAGTACTTC
CDR3 protein: CASSYGSDSYVEQYF

clone size: .
J gene: TRBJ2-5
D gene: .
V gene: TRBV7-2
CDR3 DNA: TGTGCCAGCAGCTCCGGATTGGAGAAAGAGACCCAGTACTTC
CDR3 protein: CASSSGLEKETQYF

clone size: .
J gene: TRBJ2-7
D gene: TRBD1
V gene: TRBV7-9
CDR3 DNA: TGTGCCAGCAGCTTAGAAGGGACAGGGGGCTACGAGCAGTACTTC
CDR3 protein: CASSLEGTGGYEQYF

clone size: .
J gene: TRBJ1-3
D gene: .
V gene: TRBV5-6
CDR3 DNA: TGTGCCAGCAGCTTACGTGGAAACACCATATATTTT
CDR3 protein: CASSLRGNTIYF

clone size: .
J gene: TRBJ2-7
D gene: .
V gene: TRBV11-2
CDR3 DNA: TGTGCCAGCAGCTTCTTTTTTGACAGAAACGAGCAGTACTTC
CDR3 protein: CASSFFFDRNEQYF

clone size: .
J gene: TRBJ2-4
D gene: .
V gene: TRBV2
CDR3 DNA: TGTGCCAGCAGAGCTCAAAACATTCAGTACTTC
CDR3 protein: CASRAQNIQYF

clone size: .
J gene: TRBJ2-7
D gene: .
V gene: TRBV6-1
CDR3 DNA: TGTGCCAGCAGTCCCGGGACCAACGCCTACGAGCAGTACTTC
CDR3 protein: CASSPGTNAYEQYF

clone size: .
J gene: TRBJ1-1
D gene: TRBD1
V gene: TRBV19
CDR3 DNA: TGTGCCAGTAGTGCTGGCTGGGACAGACCGAACACTGAAGCTTTCTTT
CDR3 protein: CASSAGWDRPNTEAFF

clone size: .
J gene: TRBJ2-5
D gene: .
V gene: TRBV27
CDR3 DNA: TGTGCCAGCAGTTCTTATGAGACCCAGTACTTC
CDR3 protein: CASSSYETQYF

clone size: .
J gene: TRBJ1-2
D gene: .
V gene: TRBV6-5
CDR3 DNA: TGTGCCAGTGGGGGGGAATATGGCTACACCTTC
CDR3 protein: CASGGEYGYTF

clone size: once
J gene: TRBJ1-1
D gene: TRBD1
V gene: TRBV30
CDR3 DNA: TGTGCCTGGAGAGACACAGGGGGAGGGACTGAAGCTTTCTTT
CDR3 protein: CAWRDTGGGTEAFF

clone size: .
J gene: TRBJ1-2
D gene: .
V gene: TRBV5-1
CDR3 DNA: TGCGCCAGCAGCTTGGCCACAGAAAACTATGGCTACACCTTC
CDR3 protein: CASSLATENYGYTF

clone size: .
J gene: TRBJ2-2
D gene: .
V gene: TRBV7-9
CDR3 DNA: TGTGCCAGCATCTCCGGGGAGCTGTTTTTT
CDR3 protein: CASISGELFF

clone size: .
J gene: TRBJ2-5
D gene: .
V gene: TRBV28
CDR3 DNA: TGTGCCAGCCGACTCCGAGAGACCCAGTACTTC
CDR3 protein: CASRLRETQYF

clone size: .
J gene: TRBJ1-4
D gene: .
V gene: TRBV5-1
CDR3 DNA: TGCGCCAGCAGCTCAAACAGTGCAACTAATGAAAAACTGTTTTTT
CDR3 protein: CASSSNSATNEKLFF

clone size: .
J gene: TRBJ2-2
D gene: TRBD2
V gene: TRBV27
CDR3 DNA: TGTGCCAGCAGTCCGACTAGCGGGAGGGTGGGGACCGGGGAGCTGTTTTTT
CDR3 protein: CASSPTSGRVGTGELFF